A single sample is the source of the 30 T cell receptor beta chains below, sequenced in a study of cytomegalovirus exposure and HLA in healthy donors. PCR employed 60 Vbeta and 13 Jbeta primers. Using immunoSEQ multiplex PCR, the repertoire was profiled, and TCRdb retains in-frame clones only, with some absent. The sample includes over 150,000 clones, roughly 80% of them seen just once. The material sequenced was PBMCs. The receptors were sampled from a man younger than 35 in good health and CMV-seronegative.

The chain carries TRBV11-2 and TRBJ1-2; 7 bases agree with TRBD1. Germline V gene lookup returns CDR1 SGHAT and CDR2 FQNNGV. The CDR3 is made up of 15 amino acids. With V trimmed by 4 bases and J by 8 bases, 13 bases remained unmatched. The CDR3: CASSSHDRDVLGYTF. The CDR3 coding sequence is TGTGCCAGCAGCTCTCACGACAGGGATGTGCTGGGCTACACCTTC.

The CDR3 nucleotides are TGCGCCAGCAGCCTGAGGGACGAGCAGTACTTC. Its translation is CASSLRDEQYF. This chain joins TRBV5-1 and TRBJ2-7; D is possibly TRBD2 (5 bases). Germline CDR1 is SGHRS and CDR2 is YFSETQ. The V and J ends lost 4 bases and 5 bases respectively, with 7 bases between them. There are 11 residues in the CDR3.

The chain carries TRBV6-1 and TRBJ2-7; D remains unclear. The germline V and J ends were trimmed by 6 bases and 2 bases, with 8 bases remaining between them. This CDR3 has 12 amino acids. Germline CDR1 and CDR2: MNHNS and SASEGT. CDR3 residues: CASSQAPYEQYF. The CDR3 nucleotides are TGTGCCAGCAGCCAAGCCCCCTACGAGCAGTACTTC.

This sequence joins TRBV6-6 and TRBJ1-2; D uncertain. The V end was cut by 6 bases, the J end by 4 bases, with 9 bases between. CDR3 length: 12 amino acids. Germline V CDR1 and CDR2: MNHNY, SVGAGI (reference sequence). The chain's CDR3 is CASSPSGYGYTF. CDR3 bases: TGTGCCAGCAGCCCCTCCGGCTATGGCTACACCTTC.

The chain joins TRBV7-2 to TRBJ2-7, with 11 bases fitting TRBD2. Germline CDR1 is SGHTA and CDR2 is FQGNSA. V lost 3 bases, J lost 3 bases, and 4 bases stayed unmatched. This CDR3 comprises 15 residues. DNA for the CDR3: TGTGCCAGCAGCTTGACTAGCGGGACCGACTACGAGCAGTACTTC. Protein: CASSLTSGTDYEQYF.

This sequence joins TRBV30 and TRBJ2-5; 8 nucleotides match TRBD2. The closer fit of TRBJ2-7 to the DNA end suggests the J call may be wrong. Germline CDR1 reads GTSNPN; CDR2 reads SVGIG (reference sequence). CDR3 length: 15 amino acids. The DNA for the CDR3 is TGTGCCTGGAGGGTGTCTAGCGGGCCACTCTACGAGCAGTACTTC. It yields the protein CAWRVSSGPLYEQYF.

Regarding this clone: Sequence at one end of the junction differs from germline and may be a read error. V and J are TRBV18 and TRBJ2-1, with 7 bases lining up with TRBD2. The CDR3 loop spans 16 amino acids. From germline, CDR1 is KGHSH and CDR2 LQKENI. The CDR3 is CASSPLARSSYNEQFF. Written as DNA, the CDR3 is TGTGCCAGCTCCCCACTAGCGAGGAGCTCCTACAATGAGCAGTTCTTC.

The chain uses TRBV5-4 and TRBJ2-2; D unresolved. CDR1 is SGHNT and CDR2 is YYREEE in the germline V gene (reference sequence). V lost 2 bases and J lost 6, with 5 bases in between. The CDR3 extends over 12 amino acids. CDR3 amino acids: CASSFSAGELFF. CDR3 DNA: TGTGCCAGCAGCTTTTCGGCCGGGGAGCTGTTTTTT.

J is TRBJ2-7 and V is TRBV20-1; D call uncertain. The length of the CDR3 is 11 residues. The germline CDR1 and CDR2 sequences are DFQATT and SNEGSKA (reference sequence). V was cut by 6 bases and J by 2 bases, with 8 bases left in between. DNA for the CDR3: TGCAGTGCCCTCCTTCCCTACGAGCAGTACTTC. Translation: CSALLPYEQYF.

The V gene is TRBV7-6, the J gene TRBJ2-7, with a possible D match to TRBD2 (7 bases). Germline V gene sequence: CDR1 SGHVS, CDR2 FNYEAQ. This CDR3 is 15 amino acids long. V was pared by 2 bases and J by 2 bases, with 13 bases between. CDR3 sequence reads: CASSLRGGSTYEQYF. CDR3 in DNA: TGTGCCAGCAGCTTACGCGGGGGCAGCACCTACGAGCAGTACTTC.

The chain has TRBV5-5 and TRBJ1-5; weak D call: TRBD1 (6 bases). V lost 7 bases, J lost 7 bases, and 21 bases lay in between. The germline V gene has CDR1 SGHKS and CDR2 YYEKEE (reference sequence). The CDR3 contains 15 residues. The CDR3 sequence is CASDFLGAGKQPQHF. The CDR3 DNA follows: TGTGCCAGCGACTTTTTGGGGGCCGGTAAGCAGCCCCAGCATTTT.

The sample holds a few counts of this clone. J is TRBJ2-2 and V is TRBV4-1; D is unresolved. This CDR3 region has 14 residues. V was trimmed by 0 bases and J by 7 bases, leaving 9 bases between them. Germline CDR1 and CDR2: MGHRA and YSYEKL. The CDR3 nucleotides are TGCGCCAGCAGCCAAGAGCCCAGAATCGGGGAGCTGTTTTTT. Amino acids: CASSQEPRIGELFF.

On this clone itself: A read error may produce the germline difference seen at one junction end. The CDR3: CASSEGAGSFVFNQPQNF. CDR3 nucleotides: TGTGCCAGCAGTGAAGGGGCAGGATCTTTTGTATTCAATCAGCCCCAGAATTTT. The chain links TRBV6-1 to TRBJ1-5; D remains unclear. Germline V gives CDR1 MNHNS, CDR2 SASEGT. The CDR3 extends over 18 amino acids.

The chain carries TRBV19 and TRBJ2-7; 8 bases are a match to TRBD1. The trim removed 0 bases at V and 1 base at J, leaving 2 bases unmatched. CDR1 is LNHDA and CDR2 is SQIVND in the germline V gene (reference sequence). The CDR3 length is 15 residues. Here the CDR3 reads CASSIERTGSYEQYF. The CDR3, as DNA: TGTGCCAGTAGTATAGAACGGACAGGGTCCTACGAGCAGTACTTC.

This chain links TRBV10-2 with TRBJ1-5, with 9 bases identical to TRBD1. After removal of 6 bases from V and 4 bases from J, the junction contained 4 bases not matched to a gene. The CDR3 has 14 amino acids. Germline V gene sequence: CDR1 WSHSY, CDR2 SAAADI. CDR3 sequence: CASRRDRENQPQHF. The CDR3 DNA is TGCGCCAGCAGGCGGGACAGGGAGAATCAGCCCCAGCATTTT.

This chain links TRBV7-2 with TRBJ2-7, with a possible D match to TRBD1 (6 bases). Trimming shortened V by 5 bases and J by 6 bases, and 14 bases separated the two germline ends. The CDR3 is 13 amino acids. CDR1 SGHTA and CDR2 FQGNSA come from the germline V gene. CDR3 sequence: CASSSDPRGEQYF. CDR3 bases: TGTGCCAGCAGCAGCGACCCCAGGGGCGAGCAGTACTTC.

The chain employs TRBV5-6 and TRBJ2-3; the D gene is possibly TRBD2 (6 bases). CDR1 is SGHDT and CDR2 is YYEEEE in the germline V gene. The ends were cut back, 3 bases at V and 4 bases at J, with 15 bases in the middle. This CDR3 has 15 residues. CDR3 amino acids: CASSSGSPDPDTQYF. The CDR3 bases are TGTGCCAGCAGCTCCGGGAGCCCAGACCCAGATACGCAGTATTTT. The entire variable domain, with the rest obtained from reference TRBV5-6 and TRBJ2-3, is as follows: DAGVTQSPTHLIKTRGQQVTLRCSPKSGHDTVSWYQQALGQGPQFIFQYYEEEERQRGNFPDRFSGHQFPNYSSELNVNALLLGDSALYLCASSSGSPDPDTQYFGPGTRLTVL.

The genes are TRBV19 and TRBJ1-1; 8 positions match TRBD1. The CDR3 extends over 15 amino acids. The J segment lost 5 bases and the V segment lost 1 base, leaving 6 bases of the junction unmatched. CDR1 LNHDA and CDR2 SQIVND come from the germline V gene (reference sequence). The CDR3 nucleotides are TGTGCCAGTAGTATAGCTCAGGGGGCGGGAACTGAAGCTTTCTTT. Encoded protein: CASSIAQGAGTEAFF.

V and J are TRBV5-4 and TRBJ2-3; D is unclear. Germline V gene sequence: CDR1 SGHNT, CDR2 YYREEE (reference sequence). This CDR3 has 13 residues. The V gene lost 1 base and the J gene lost 6 bases, with 9 bases spanning the gap. In DNA form, the CDR3 reads TGTGCCAGCAGCTTGAGCAATTCCGATACGCAGTATTTT. It translates to CASSLSNSDTQYF.

DNA for the CDR3: TGTGCCAGCAGTTTTAACTACGGACTAGGAAGCACAGATACGCAGTATTTT. This translates into CASSFNYGLGSTDTQYF. This chain uses TRBV27 with TRBJ2-3, with 7 bases matching TRBD2. This CDR3 has 17 amino acids. Germline trimming cut 3 bases from V and 0 bases from J; bases unmatched to any gene: 9. Looked up from germline, CDR1 is MNHEY and CDR2 is SMNVEV (reference sequence).

This chain links TRBV7-8 with TRBJ2-1, with D hard to call. Trimming left V 1 base short and J 2 bases short, with 9 bases between. CDR3 length equals 15 residues. CDR1 is SGHVS, CDR2 FQNEAQ, per germline. This CDR3 is CASSLVAGTYNEQFF. In nucleotides, the CDR3 is TGTGCCAGCAGCTTAGTAGCTGGAACCTACAATGAGCAGTTCTTC.

The J gene is TRBJ2-1, the V gene TRBV9, with 14 positions matching TRBD2. V shed 3 bases and J 0 bases; nucleotides not matched to a gene: 5. CDR1 is SGDLS and CDR2 is YYNGEE in the germline V gene. The CDR3 length is 18 residues. CDR3 region: CASSGGTSGSRSYNEQFF. The CDR3 DNA reads TGTGCCAGCAGCGGGGGGACTAGCGGGAGCCGCTCCTACAATGAGCAGTTCTTC.

V is TRBV30 and J is TRBJ1-1; possibly TRBD1 for D (5 bases). Germline V gives CDR1 GTSNPN, CDR2 SVGIG (reference sequence). This CDR3 region has 14 residues. The CDR3 spells CAGARGLGGTEAFF. The DNA for the CDR3 is TGTGCTGGAGCGAGGGGACTGGGAGGCACTGAAGCTTTCTTT.

This clone was seen more than once but under ten times. The chain has TRBV2 and TRBJ2-6; TRBD2 is a possible D gene (6 bases). The length of the CDR3 is 15 residues. The germline V and J ends were trimmed by 6 bases and 0 bases, with 9 bases remaining between them. The germline V gene encodes CDR1 SNHLY and CDR2 FYNNEI. The CDR3 sequence is CASRTGDSGANVLTF. CDR3 DNA sequence: TGTGCCAGCAGGACGGGGGACTCTGGGGCCAACGTCCTGACTTTC.

The chain couples TRBV6-5 to TRBJ1-2; TRBD1 agrees at 7 bases. The CDR3 loop spans 14 amino acids. The J segment lost 2 bases and the V segment lost 6 bases, leaving 6 bases of the junction unmatched. Germline V gene data show CDR1 as MNHEY and CDR2 as SVGAGI. The CDR3 region has the DNA TGTGCCAGCAGGGCCGGGACAGCAAACTATGGCTACACCTTC. This encodes CASRAGTANYGYTF.

The chain uses TRBV2 and TRBJ2-7; D ambiguous. Germline CDR1 and CDR2: SNHLY and FYNNEI. The CDR3 runs to 14 residues. V lost 7 bases to trimming and J lost 3 bases, with 16 bases between them. CDR3 sequence (DNA): TGTGCCAGCACTGTTGGTTTAGAGCTCTACGAGCAGTACTTC. This translates into CASTVGLELYEQYF.

The V call is TRBV4-3, the J call TRBJ2-1; 12 nucleotides match TRBD2. V was pared by 0 bases and J by 9 bases, with 12 bases of the junction left unmatched. The CDR3 has 18 residues. Germline CDR1 reads LGHNA; CDR2 reads YSLEER. The CDR3 nucleotides read TGCGCCAGCAGCCAAGATAGTCGGGCTAGCGGGGGGGGGCGTGAGCAGTTCTTC. Its translation: CASSQDSRASGGGREQFF.

The chain is built from TRBV7-2 and TRBJ2-7; TRBD2 aligns across 11 bases. The CDR3 sequence is 18 residues long. Germline V gene sequence: CDR1 SGHTA, CDR2 FQGNSA. J gave up 0 bases and V 4 bases, and 11 bases lay outside the gene matches. The CDR3 here is CASSSRGSTSGGSYEQYF. The DNA for the CDR3 is TGTGCCAGCAGCTCCCGCGGCTCTACTAGCGGGGGCTCCTACGAGCAGTACTTC.

This sequence joins TRBV10-3 and TRBJ2-2; D is perhaps TRBD2 (5 bases). The CDR3 extends over 15 amino acids. In germline, CDR1 is ENHRY, CDR2 SYGVKD. The V end was cut by 6 bases, the J end by 1 base, with 12 bases between. CDR3 protein: CAIRPTGLNTGELFF. The CDR3 bases are TGTGCCATCAGACCCACGGGATTGAACACCGGGGAGCTGTTTTTT.

About this clone: Different DNA sequences within this sample yield the same CDR3. CDR3 nucleotides: TGTGCCAGCAGCCAAGACGGTCGTGGCTACACCTTC. Translation: CASSQDGRGYTF. This chain connects TRBV14 to TRBJ1-2; D is ambiguous. V lost 0 bases and J lost 7, with 6 bases in between. The CDR3 totals 12 residues. CDR1 and CDR2 from the germline V gene are SGHDN and FVKESK. The full variable domain, rest sourced from reference TRBV14 and TRBJ1-2, is EAGVTQFPSHSVIEKGQTVTLRCDPISGHDNLYWYRRVMGKEIKFLLHFVKESKQDESGMPNNRFLAERTGGTYSTLKVQPAELEDSGVYFCASSQDGRGYTFGSGTRLTVV.